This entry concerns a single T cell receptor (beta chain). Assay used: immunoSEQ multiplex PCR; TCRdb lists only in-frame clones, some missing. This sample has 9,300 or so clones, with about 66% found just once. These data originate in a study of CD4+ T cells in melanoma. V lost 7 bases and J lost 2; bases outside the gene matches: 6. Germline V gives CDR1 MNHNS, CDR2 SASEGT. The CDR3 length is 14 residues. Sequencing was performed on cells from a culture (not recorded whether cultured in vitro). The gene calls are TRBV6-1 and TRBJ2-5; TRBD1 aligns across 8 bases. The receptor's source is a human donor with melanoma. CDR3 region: CASTIGQGQETQYF. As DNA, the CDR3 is TGTGCCAGCACCATAGGACAGGGTCAAGAGACCCAGTACTTC.